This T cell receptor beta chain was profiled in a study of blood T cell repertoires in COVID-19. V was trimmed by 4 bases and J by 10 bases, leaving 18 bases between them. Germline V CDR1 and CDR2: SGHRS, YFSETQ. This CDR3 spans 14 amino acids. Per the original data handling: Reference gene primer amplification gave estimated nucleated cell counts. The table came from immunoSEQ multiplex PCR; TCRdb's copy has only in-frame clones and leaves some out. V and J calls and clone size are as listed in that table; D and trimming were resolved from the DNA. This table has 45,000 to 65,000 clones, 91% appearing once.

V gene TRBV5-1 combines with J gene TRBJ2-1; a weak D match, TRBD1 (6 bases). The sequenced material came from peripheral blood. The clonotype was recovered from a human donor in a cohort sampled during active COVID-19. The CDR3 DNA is TGCGCCAGCAGCGGGGGCTCTCCGGGCAACGAGCAGTTCTTC. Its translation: CASSGGSPGNEQFF.